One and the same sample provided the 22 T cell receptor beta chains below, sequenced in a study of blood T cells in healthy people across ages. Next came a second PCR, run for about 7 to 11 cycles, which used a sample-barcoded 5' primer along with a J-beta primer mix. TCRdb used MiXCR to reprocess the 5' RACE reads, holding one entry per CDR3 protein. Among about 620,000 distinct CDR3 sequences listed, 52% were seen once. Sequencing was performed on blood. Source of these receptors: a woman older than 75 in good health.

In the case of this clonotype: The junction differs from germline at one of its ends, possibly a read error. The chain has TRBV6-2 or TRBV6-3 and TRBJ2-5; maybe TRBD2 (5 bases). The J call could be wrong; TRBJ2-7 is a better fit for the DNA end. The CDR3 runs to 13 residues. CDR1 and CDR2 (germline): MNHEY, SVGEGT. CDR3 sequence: CTSSYTSQYEQYF. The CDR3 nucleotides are TGTACCAGCAGTTACACTAGTCAGTACGAGCAGTACTTC.

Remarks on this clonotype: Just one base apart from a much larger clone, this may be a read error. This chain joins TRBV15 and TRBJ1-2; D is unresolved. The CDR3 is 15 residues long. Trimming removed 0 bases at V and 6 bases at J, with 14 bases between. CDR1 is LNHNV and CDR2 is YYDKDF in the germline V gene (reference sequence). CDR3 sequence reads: CATSREPESWNGYTF. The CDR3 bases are TGTGCCACCAGCAGAGAGCCGGAGTCTTGGAATGGCTACACCTTC.

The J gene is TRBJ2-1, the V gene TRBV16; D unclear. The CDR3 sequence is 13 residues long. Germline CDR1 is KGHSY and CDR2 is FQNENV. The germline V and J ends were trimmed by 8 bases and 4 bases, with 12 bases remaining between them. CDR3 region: CASAAPNYNEQFF. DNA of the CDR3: TGTGCCAGCGCCGCCCCCAATTACAATGAGCAGTTCTTC.

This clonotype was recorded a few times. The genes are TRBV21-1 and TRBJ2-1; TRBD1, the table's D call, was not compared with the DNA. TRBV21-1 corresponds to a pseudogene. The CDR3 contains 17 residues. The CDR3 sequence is CASSKVRDRGGYNEQFF. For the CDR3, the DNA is TGTGCCAGCAGCAAAGTAAGGGACAGGGGCGGATACAATGAGCAGTTCTTC.

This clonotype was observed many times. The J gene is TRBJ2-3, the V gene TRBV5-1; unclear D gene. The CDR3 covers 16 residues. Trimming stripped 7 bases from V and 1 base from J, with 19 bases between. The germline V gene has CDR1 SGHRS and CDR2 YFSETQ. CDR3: CASAMLSTFGTDTQYF. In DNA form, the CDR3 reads TGCGCCAGCGCGATGTTATCTACTTTTGGCACAGATACGCAGTATTTT.

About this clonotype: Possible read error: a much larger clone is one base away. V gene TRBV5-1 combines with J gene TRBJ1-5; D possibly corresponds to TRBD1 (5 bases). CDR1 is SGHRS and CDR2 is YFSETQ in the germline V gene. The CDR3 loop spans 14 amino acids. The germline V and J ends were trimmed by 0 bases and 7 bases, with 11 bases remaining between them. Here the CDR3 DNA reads TGCGCCAGCAGCTTGGATGGGGCAAGGCAGCCCCAGCATTTT. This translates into CASSLDGARQPQHF.

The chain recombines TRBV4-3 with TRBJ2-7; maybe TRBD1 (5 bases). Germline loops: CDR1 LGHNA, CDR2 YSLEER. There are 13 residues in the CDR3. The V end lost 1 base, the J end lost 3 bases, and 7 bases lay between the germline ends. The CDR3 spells CASSQGQNYEQYF. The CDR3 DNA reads TGCGCCAGCAGCCAAGGACAGAACTACGAGCAGTACTTC.

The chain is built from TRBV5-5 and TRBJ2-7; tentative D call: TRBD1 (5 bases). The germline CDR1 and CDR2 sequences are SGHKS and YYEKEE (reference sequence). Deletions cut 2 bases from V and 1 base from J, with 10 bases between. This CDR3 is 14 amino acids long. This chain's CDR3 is CASSFAQGSYEQYF. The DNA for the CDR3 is TGTGCCAGCAGCTTCGCCCAGGGTTCCTACGAGCAGTACTTC.

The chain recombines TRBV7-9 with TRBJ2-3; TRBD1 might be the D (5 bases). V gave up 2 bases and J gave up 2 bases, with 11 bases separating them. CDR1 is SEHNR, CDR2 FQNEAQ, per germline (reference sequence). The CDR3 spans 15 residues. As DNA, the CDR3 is TGTGCCAGCAGCTTAACCCAGGGAATCACAGATACGCAGTATTTT. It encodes CASSLTQGITDTQYF. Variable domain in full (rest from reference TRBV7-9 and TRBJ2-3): DTGVSQNPRHKITKRGQNVTFRCDPISEHNRLYWYRQTLGQGPEFLTYFQNEAQLEKSRLLSDRFSAERPKGSFSTLEIQRTEQGDSAMYLCASSLTQGITDTQYFGPGTRLTVL.

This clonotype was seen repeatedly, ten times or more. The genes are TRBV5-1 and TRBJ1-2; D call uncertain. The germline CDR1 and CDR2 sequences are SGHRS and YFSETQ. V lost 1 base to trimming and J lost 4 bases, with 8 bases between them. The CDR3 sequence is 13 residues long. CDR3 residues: CASSLRRSYGYTF. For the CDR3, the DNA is TGCGCCAGCAGCTTGAGGAGGAGCTATGGCTACACCTTC.

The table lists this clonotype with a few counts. The chain's CDR3 is CSAGRQETQYF. CDR3 in DNA: TGCAGTGCTGGTAGGCAAGAGACCCAGTACTTC. V usage is TRBV20-1 and J usage is TRBJ2-5; D is undetermined. The germline V gene has CDR1 DFQATT and CDR2 SNEGSKA (reference sequence). V lost 5 bases and J lost 2, with 6 bases in between. The CDR3 has 11 residues.

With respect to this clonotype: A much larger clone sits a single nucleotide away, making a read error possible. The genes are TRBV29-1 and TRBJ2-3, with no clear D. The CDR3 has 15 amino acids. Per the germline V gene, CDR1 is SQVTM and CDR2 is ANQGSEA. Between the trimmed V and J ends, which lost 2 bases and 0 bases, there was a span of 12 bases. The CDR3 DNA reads TGCAGCGTTGAATGGGCGGCGAATAGCACAGATACGCAGTATTTT. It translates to CSVEWAANSTDTQYF.

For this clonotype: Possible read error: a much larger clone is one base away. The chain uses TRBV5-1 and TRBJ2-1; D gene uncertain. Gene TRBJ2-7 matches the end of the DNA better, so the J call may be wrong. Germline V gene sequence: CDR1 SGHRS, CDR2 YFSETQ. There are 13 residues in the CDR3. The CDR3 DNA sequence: TGCGCCAGCAGCCCTACGCAGCGCAATGAGCAGTACTTC. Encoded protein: CASSPTQRNEQYF.

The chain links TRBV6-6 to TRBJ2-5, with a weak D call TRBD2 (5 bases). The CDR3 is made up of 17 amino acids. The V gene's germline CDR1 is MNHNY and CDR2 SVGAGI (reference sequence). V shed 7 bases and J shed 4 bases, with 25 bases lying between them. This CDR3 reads CASTGTNPPRASETQYF. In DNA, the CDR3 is TGTGCCAGCACGGGAACGAACCCTCCGCGGGCCTCAGAGACCCAGTACTTC.

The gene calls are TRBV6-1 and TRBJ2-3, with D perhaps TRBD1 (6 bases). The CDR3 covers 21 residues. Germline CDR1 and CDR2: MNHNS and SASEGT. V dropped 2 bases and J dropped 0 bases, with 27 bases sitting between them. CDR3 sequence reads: CASSERSTGKGLLTSTDTQYF. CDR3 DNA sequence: TGTGCCAGCAGTGAAAGGAGTACAGGGAAAGGACTCCTAACTAGCACAGATACGCAGTATTTT.

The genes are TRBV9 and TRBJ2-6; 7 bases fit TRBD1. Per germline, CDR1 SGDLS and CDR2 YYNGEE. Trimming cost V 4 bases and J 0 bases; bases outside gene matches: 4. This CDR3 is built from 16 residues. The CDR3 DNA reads TGTGCCAGCAGCCCAGGGGGTAGCTCTGGGGCCAACGTCCTGACTTTC. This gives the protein CASSPGGSSGANVLTF.

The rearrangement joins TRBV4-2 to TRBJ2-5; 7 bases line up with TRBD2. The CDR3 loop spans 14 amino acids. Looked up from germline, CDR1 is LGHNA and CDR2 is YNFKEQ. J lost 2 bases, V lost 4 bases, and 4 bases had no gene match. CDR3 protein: CASSRTAGQETQYF. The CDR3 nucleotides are TGTGCCAGCAGCCGAACAGCGGGGCAAGAGACCCAGTACTTC.

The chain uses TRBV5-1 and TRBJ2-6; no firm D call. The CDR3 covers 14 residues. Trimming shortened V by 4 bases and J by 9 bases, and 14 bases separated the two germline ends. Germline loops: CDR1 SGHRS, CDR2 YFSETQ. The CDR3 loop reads CASSVQDLGNVLTF. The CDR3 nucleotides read TGCGCCAGCAGCGTACAAGATTTAGGCAACGTCCTGACTTTC.

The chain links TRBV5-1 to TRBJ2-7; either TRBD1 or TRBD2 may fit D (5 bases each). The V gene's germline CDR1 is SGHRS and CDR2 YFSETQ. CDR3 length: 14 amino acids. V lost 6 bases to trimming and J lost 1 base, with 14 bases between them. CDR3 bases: TGCGCCAGCAAGGCCCGAGGGGAGTCCTACGAGCAGTACTTC. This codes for CASKARGESYEQYF.

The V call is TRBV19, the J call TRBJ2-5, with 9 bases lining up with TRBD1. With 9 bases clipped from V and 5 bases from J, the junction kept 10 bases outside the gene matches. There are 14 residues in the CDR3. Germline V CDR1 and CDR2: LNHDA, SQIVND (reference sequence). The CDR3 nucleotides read TGTGCCAGAGGCCGGGACAGGGTGCGGGAGACCCAGTACTTC. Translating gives CARGRDRVRETQYF.

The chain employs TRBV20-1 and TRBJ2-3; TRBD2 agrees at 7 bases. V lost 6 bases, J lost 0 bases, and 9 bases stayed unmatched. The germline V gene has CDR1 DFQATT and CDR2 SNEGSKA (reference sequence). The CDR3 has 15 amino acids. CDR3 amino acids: CSASPLAESTDTQYF. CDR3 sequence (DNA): TGCAGTGCGTCGCCCCTAGCGGAAAGCACAGATACGCAGTATTTT.

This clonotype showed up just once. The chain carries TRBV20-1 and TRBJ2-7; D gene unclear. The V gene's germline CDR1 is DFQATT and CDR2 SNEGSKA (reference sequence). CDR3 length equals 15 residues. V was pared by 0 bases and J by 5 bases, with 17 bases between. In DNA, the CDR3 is TGCAGTGCTAGAGATTTGCCACTACGGCCCGACGAGCAGTACTTC. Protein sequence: CSARDLPLRPDEQYF.